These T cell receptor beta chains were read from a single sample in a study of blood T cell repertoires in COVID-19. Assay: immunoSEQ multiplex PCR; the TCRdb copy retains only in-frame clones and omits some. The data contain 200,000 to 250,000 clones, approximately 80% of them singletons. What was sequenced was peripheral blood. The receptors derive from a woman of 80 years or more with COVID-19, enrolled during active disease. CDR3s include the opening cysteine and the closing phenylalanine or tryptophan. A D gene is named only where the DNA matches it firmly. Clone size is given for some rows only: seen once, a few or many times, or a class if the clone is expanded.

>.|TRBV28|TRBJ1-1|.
TGTGCCAGCAGGGCGGGAGGGGAAGCTTTCTTT
CASRAGGEAFF
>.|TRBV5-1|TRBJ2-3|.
TGCGCCAGCAGCCAGGACTCTTTAGATACGCAGTATTTT
CASSQDSLDTQYF
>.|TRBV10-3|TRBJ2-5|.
TGTGCCATCAGTGATTCTGAGGTAGAGACCCAGTACTTC
CAISDSEVETQYF
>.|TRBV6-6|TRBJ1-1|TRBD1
TGTGCCAGCAGTTACTCAGGACAGGGGGTTTTGGTAGCTTTCTTT
CASSYSGQGVLVAFF
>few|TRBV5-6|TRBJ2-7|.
TGTGCCAGCAGCTTGGCCGCAGGTCCCCACGAGCAGTACTTC
CASSLAAGPHEQYF
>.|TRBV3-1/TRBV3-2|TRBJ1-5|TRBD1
TGTGCCAGCAGCCACCGGACAGGGAATCAGCCCCAGCATTTT
CASSHRTGNQPQHF
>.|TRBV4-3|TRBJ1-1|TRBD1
TGCGCCAGCAGCCCCCAGGACAGGGTCATCTCTGAAGCTTTCTTT
CASSPQDRVISEAFF
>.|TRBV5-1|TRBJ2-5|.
TGCGCCAGCAGCCTTCTTGGGCCCCAAGAGACCCAGTACTTC
CASSLLGPQETQYF
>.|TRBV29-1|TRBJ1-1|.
TGCAGCGTTAGGTTCCAGGATGCGAACACTGAAGCTTTCTTT
CSVRFQDANTEAFF
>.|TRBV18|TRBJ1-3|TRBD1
TGTGCCAGCTCACCGGGGACAGGGACTGGAAACACCATATATTTT
CASSPGTGTGNTIYF
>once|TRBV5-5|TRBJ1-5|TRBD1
TGTGCCAGCAGCTCAGCCGGGACAGGGGGCGGGAGCAATCAGCCCCAGCATTTT
CASSSAGTGGGSNQPQHF
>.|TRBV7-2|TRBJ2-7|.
TGTGCCAGCAGCTCGACAGCGGGTCTCTACGAGCAGTACTTC
CASSSTAGLYEQYF
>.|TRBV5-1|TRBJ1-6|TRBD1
TGCGCCAGCAGCTTGGACAGGGGCCTCTCCTATAATTCACCCCTCCACTTT
CASSLDRGLSYNSPLHF
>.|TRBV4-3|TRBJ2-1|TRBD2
TGCGCCAGCAGCCAAGATCCGCCCGGACTAGCGGGGTTCAATGAGCAGTTCTTC
CASSQDPPGLAGFNEQFF
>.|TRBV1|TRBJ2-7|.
TGCACCAGCAGCCAAGACTTTAGCGGGGATCTTTACGAGCAGTACTTC
CTSSQDFSGDLYEQYF
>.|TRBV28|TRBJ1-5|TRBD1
TGTGCCAGTCGGGGGGTTGGGACAGGTAGGCAGCCCCAGCATTTT
CASRGVGTGRQPQHF
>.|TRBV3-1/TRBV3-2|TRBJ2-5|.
TGTGCCAGCAGCCAAGATCCTAGCCCGGAAGAGACCCAGTACTTC
CASSQDPSPEETQYF
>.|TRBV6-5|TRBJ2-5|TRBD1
TGTGCCAGCAGCTTAGACAGGGGGTCTTGGGAGACCCAGTACTTC
CASSLDRGSWETQYF
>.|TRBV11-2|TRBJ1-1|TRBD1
TGTGCCAGCAGCCTTAGCGCCCTTGGACAGGGACGAGCTTTCTTT
CASSLSALGQGRAFF
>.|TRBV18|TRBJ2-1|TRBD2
TGTGCCAGCTCACCACCTAGCGGGGGGGCAAATGAGCAGTTCTTC
CASSPPSGGANEQFF
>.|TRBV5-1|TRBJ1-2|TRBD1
TGCGCCAGCAGCGTCGGTCAGGGGGGCTACTATGGCTACACCTTC
CASSVGQGGYYGYTF
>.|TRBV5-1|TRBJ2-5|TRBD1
TGCGCCAGCAGCTTGGGACAGGGGCAAGAGACCCAGTACTTC
CASSLGQGQETQYF
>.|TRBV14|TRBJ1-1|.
TGTGCCAGCAGCCAAGGGAAAACAGGGAACACTGAAGCTTTCTTT
CASSQGKTGNTEAFF
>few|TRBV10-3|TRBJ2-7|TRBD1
TGTGCCATCAGTGGGACAGGGAGCTCCTACGAGCAGTACTTC
CAISGTGSSYEQYF
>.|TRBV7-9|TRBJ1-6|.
TGTGCCAGCAGCTGGGAGGGTCTCGGTTCACCCCTCCACTTT
CASSWEGLGSPLHF